What follows describes a single TCR beta chain. Each CDR3 protein gets one entry after TCRdb re-called the reads with MiXCR. Of roughly 280,000 distinct CDR3 sequences listed, around 13% are singletons. The sample belongs to a study of T cell repertoires in cytomegalovirus infection. About the research overall: Matching HLA type and CMV infection were both indicated by public TCR beta signatures.

Germline V CDR1 and CDR2: DFQATT, SNEGSKA (reference sequence). The CDR3 spans 15 residues. After removal of 1 base from V and 2 bases from J, the junction contained 8 bases not matched to a gene. The sequenced sample was PBMCs. The sequence was collected from a human donor in good health (CMV status not recorded). Some clones in this sample may be carry-over from other donors' samples. V gene TRBV20-1 combines with J gene TRBJ2-7, with 7 bases that match TRBD1. This chain's CDR3 is CSARADNRGPYEQYF. In nucleotides, the CDR3 is TGCAGTGCTAGAGCCGATAACAGGGGACCCTACGAGCAGTACTTC.